This T cell receptor (beta chain) was observed in a study of blood T cell repertoires in COVID-19. Produced via immunoSEQ multiplex PCR; TCRdb's table is partial and in-frame only. The sample has 170,000 or so clones, more than 70% seen once. The CDR3 length is 16 residues. The sequencing sample was made of peripheral blood. The chain has TRBV21-1 and TRBJ1-2; the table's D gene call, TRBD1, was not cross checked with the DNA. TRBV21-1 is annotated as a pseudogene. The clonotype was recovered from a man in his forties or fifties with active or convalescent COVID-19. CDR3 region: CASSNHRGRVNYGYTF. The DNA for the CDR3 is TGTGCCAGCAGCAACCACAGGGGCAGGGTGAACTATGGCTACACCTTC.